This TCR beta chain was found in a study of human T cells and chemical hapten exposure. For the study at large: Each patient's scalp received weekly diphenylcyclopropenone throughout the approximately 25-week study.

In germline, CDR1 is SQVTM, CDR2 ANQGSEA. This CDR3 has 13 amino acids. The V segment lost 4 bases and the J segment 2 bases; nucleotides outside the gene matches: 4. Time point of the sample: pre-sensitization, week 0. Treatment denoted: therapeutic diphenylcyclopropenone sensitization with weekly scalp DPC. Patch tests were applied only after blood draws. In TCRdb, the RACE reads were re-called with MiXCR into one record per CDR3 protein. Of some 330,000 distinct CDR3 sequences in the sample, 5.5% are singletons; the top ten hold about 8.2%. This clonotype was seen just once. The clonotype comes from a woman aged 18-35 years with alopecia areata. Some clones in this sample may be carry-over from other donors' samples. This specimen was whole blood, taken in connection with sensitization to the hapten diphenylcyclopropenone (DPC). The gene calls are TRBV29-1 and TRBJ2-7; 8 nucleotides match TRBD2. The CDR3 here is CSVVVAGTYEQYF. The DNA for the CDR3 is TGCAGCGTTGTAGTAGCGGGGACCTACGAGCAGTACTTC.